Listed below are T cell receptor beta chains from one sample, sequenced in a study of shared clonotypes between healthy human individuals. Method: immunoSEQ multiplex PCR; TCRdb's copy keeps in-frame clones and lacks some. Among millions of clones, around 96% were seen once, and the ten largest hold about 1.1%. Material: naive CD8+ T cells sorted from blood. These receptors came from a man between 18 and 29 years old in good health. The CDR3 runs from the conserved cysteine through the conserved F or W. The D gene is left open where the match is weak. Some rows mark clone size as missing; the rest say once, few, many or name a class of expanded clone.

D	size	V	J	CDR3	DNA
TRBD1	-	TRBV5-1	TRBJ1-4	CASSQDRDSEKLFF	TGCGCCAGCAGCCAGGACAGGGATTCTGAAAAACTGTTTTTT
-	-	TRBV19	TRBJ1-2	CASSVVNYSGYTF	TGTGCCAGTAGTGTCGTGAACTACAGCGGCTACACCTTC
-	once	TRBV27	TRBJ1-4	CASSLSGVGEKLFF	TGTGCCAGCAGTTTATCCGGGGTGGGTGAAAAACTGTTTTTT
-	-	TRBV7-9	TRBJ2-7	CASSLQSLVRDPSYEQYF	TGTGCCAGCAGCTTACAGAGCCTCGTACGGGACCCCTCCTACGAGCAGTACTTC
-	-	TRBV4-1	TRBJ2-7	CASSQRGRSNSYEQYF	TGCGCCAGCAGCCAACGGGGCAGGTCGAACTCCTACGAGCAGTACTTC
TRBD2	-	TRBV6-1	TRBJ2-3	CASSEIGLAGVSDTQYF	TGTGCCAGCAGTGAAATCGGACTAGCGGGGGTCTCAGATACGCAGTATTTT
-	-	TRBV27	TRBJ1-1	CASSGHRGNPEAFF	TGTGCCAGCAGCGGCCACCGGGGGAATCCTGAAGCTTTCTTT
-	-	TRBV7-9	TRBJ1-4	CASSSPQEKLFF	TGTGCCAGCAGCTCCCCTCAAGAAAAACTGTTTTTT
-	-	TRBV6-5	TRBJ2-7	CASSYRDRTAYEQYF	TGTGCCAGCAGTTACAGAGACAGGACAGCCTACGAGCAGTACTTC
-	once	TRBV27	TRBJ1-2	CASSLELGYGYTF	TGTGCCAGCAGTTTAGAACTCGGATATGGCTACACCTTC
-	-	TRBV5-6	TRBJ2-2	CASTSSESPGELFF	TGTGCCAGCACCTCTTCAGAGTCCCCCGGGGAGCTGTTTTTT
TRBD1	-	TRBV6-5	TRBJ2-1	CASSPGTGSFNEQFF	TGTGCCAGCAGTCCAGGGACAGGGTCATTCAATGAGCAGTTCTTC
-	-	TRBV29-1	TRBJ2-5	CSVGTSAGLETQYF	TGCAGCGTCGGTACTTCCGCGGGGTTGGAGACCCAGTACTTC
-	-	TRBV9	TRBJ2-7	CASSVGGGAYEQYF	TGTGCCAGCAGCGTGGGGGGAGGCGCCTACGAGCAGTACTTC
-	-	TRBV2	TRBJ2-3	CASSMGFSSTDTQYF	TGTGCCAGCAGTATGGGTTTTTCTAGCACAGATACGCAGTATTTT
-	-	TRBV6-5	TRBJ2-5	CASSYEGVETQYF	TGTGCCAGCAGTTACGAAGGGGTAGAGACCCAGTACTTC
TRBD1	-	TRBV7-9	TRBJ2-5	CASSSRDRGLQETQYF	TGTGCCAGCAGCTCCCGGGACAGGGGTCTACAAGAGACCCAGTACTTC
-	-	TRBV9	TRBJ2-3	CASQDQNTDTQYF	TGTGCCAGCCAAGACCAGAACACAGATACGCAGTATTTT
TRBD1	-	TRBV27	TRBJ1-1	CASSLGQGSTEAFF	TGTGCCAGCAGTCTTGGACAGGGTAGCACTGAAGCTTTCTTT
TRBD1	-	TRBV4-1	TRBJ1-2	CASSLGGTGGVNYGYTF	TGCGCCAGCAGCCTTGGGGGTACAGGGGGCGTTAACTATGGCTACACCTTC
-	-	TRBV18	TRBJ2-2	CASSLPGSINTGELFF	TGTGCCAGCTCACTACCGGGATCCATTAACACCGGGGAGCTGTTTTTT
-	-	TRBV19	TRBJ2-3	CASSMGASDTQYF	TGTGCCAGTAGTATGGGGGCCTCAGATACGCAGTATTTT
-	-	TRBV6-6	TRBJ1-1	CASSNTPQEAFF	TGTGCCAGCAGTAATACCCCGCAGGAAGCTTTCTTT
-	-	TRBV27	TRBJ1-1	CASSLYNSRPMNTEAFF	TGTGCCAGCAGTTTATATAACAGTCGACCCATGAACACTGAAGCTTTCTTT
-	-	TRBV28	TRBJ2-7	CASSFGQAYEQYF	TGTGCCAGCAGTTTCGGTCAGGCCTACGAGCAGTACTTC
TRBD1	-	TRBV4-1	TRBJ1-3	CASSLQGPGNTIYF	TGCGCCAGCAGCCTACAGGGGCCCGGAAACACCATATATTTT
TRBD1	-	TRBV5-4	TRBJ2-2	CASSLGQGYGELFF	TGTGCCAGCAGCCTAGGACAGGGGTACGGGGAGCTGTTTTTT
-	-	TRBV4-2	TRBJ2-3	CASSPEPNTGDTQYF	TGTGCCAGCAGCCCCGAACCAAATACCGGGGATACGCAGTATTTT
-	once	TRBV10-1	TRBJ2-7	CASSDSLLGNHEQYF	TGCGCCAGCAGTGATTCTCTTTTGGGGAACCACGAGCAGTACTTC
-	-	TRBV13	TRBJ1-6	CASSLGDNSPLHF	TGTGCCAGCAGCTTAGGAGATAATTCACCCCTCCACTTT
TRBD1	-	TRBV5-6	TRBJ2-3	CASSLEGTGSTDTQYF	TGTGCCAGCAGCTTGGAAGGGACAGGGAGCACAGATACGCAGTATTTT
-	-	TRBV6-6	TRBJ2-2	CASNHGGPGELFF	TGTGCCAGCAACCATGGGGGCCCCGGGGAGCTGTTTTTT
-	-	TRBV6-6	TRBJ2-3	CASTLEGTQYF	TGTGCCAGCACATTGGAGGGTACGCAGTATTTT
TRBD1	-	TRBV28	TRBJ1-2	CASSLLQGASYGYTF	TGTGCCAGCAGTTTACTCCAGGGGGCTAGCTATGGCTACACCTTC
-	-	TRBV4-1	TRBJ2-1	CASSQLGAAPSSYNEQFF	TGCGCCAGCAGCCAACTCGGAGCAGCTCCCAGCTCCTACAATGAGCAGTTCTTC
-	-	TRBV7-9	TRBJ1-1	CASSQEVVRVHTEAFF	TGTGCCAGCAGCCAAGAGGTAGTCAGGGTGCACACTGAAGCTTTCTTT
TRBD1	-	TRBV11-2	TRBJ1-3	CASRAPMTGGNTIYF	TGTGCCAGCAGGGCCCCGATGACAGGGGGAAACACCATATATTTT
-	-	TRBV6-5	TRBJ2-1	CASSPTVGNEQFF	TGTGCCAGCAGTCCAACAGTGGGGAATGAGCAGTTCTTC
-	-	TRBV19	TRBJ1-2	CASSIAPAEFRGYTF	TGTGCCAGTAGTATAGCACCGGCGGAGTTTCGTGGCTACACCTTC
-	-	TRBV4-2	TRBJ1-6	CASSQDTQGIGNSPLHF	TGTGCCAGCAGCCAAGATACCCAGGGAATCGGGAATTCACCCCTCCACTTT
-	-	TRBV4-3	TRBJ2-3	CASSQVYGRGTDTQYF	TGCGCCAGCAGCCAAGTATACGGGAGAGGGACAGATACGCAGTATTTT
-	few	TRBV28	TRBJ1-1	CASSSIGLGATNTEAFF	TGTGCCAGCAGTTCTATTGGTTTAGGGGCTACGAACACTGAAGCTTTCTTT
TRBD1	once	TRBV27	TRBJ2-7	CASSPGQGIVEQYF	TGTGCCAGCAGTCCGGGACAGGGTATTGTCGAGCAGTACTTC
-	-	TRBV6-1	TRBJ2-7	CASSEGYPYEQYF	TGTGCCAGCAGTGAAGGCTACCCCTACGAGCAGTACTTC
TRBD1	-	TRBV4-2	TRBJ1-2	CASSWGQNYGYTF	TGTGCCAGCAGCTGGGGACAGAACTATGGCTACACCTTC
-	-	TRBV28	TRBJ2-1	CASSLSSSYNEQFF	TGTGCCAGCAGTTTATCCTCTTCCTACAATGAGCAGTTCTTC
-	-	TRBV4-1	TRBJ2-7	CASRETVSSYEQYF	TGCGCCAGCAGAGAGACAGTGAGCTCCTACGAGCAGTACTTC
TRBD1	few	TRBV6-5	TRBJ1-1	CASLRDRDGGTEAFF	TGTGCCAGCCTCCGGGACAGGGACGGCGGCACTGAAGCTTTCTTT
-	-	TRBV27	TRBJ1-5	CASSLVGGPYQPQHF	TGTGCCAGCAGTTTGGTCGGGGGACCATATCAGCCCCAGCATTTT
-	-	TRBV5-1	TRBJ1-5	CASSLEGDSNQPQHF	TGCGCCAGCAGCTTGGAGGGTGATAGCAATCAGCCCCAGCATTTT
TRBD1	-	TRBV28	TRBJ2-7	CASSSTGDYEQYF	TGTGCCAGCAGTTCCACAGGGGATTACGAGCAGTACTTC
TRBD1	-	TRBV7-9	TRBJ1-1	CASQDREWTEAFF	TGTGCCAGCCAAGACAGGGAATGGACTGAAGCTTTCTTT
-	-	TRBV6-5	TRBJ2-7	CASSWGEVPYEQYF	TGTGCCAGCAGTTGGGGGGAAGTCCCCTACGAGCAGTACTTC
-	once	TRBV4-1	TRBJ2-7	CASSQTGTGPYEQYF	TGCGCCAGCAGCCAAACCGGGACGGGACCTTACGAGCAGTACTTC
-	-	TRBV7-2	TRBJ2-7	CASSLLDLYEQYF	TGTGCCAGCAGCCTACTAGACCTATACGAGCAGTACTTC
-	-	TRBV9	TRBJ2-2	CASSVGTHDNPGGVATGELFF	TGTGCCAGCAGCGTAGGGACCCACGACAACCCTGGAGGGGTCGCCACCGGGGAGCTGTTTTTT
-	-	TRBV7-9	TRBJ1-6	CASSLFDPTYNSPLHF	TGTGCCAGCAGCTTATTCGACCCGACCTATAATTCACCCCTCCACTTT
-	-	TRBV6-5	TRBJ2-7	CASSYEGNEQYF	TGTGCCAGCAGTTACGAAGGAAACGAGCAGTACTTC
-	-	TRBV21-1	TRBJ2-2	CASSNPPGTQSNTGELFF	TGTGCCAGCAGCAACCCCCCAGGGACTCAGTCGAACACCGGGGAGCTGTTTTTT
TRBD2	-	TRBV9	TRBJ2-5	CASSPSGTLGQTQYF	TGTGCCAGCAGCCCTAGCGGGACACTCGGGCAGACCCAGTACTTC